Included here is one T cell receptor beta chain sequence, with context. As processed by the authors: Amplification of reference gene primers was used by the study to estimate nucleated cell counts. Data came from immunoSEQ multiplex PCR; TCRdb stores just in-frame clones and leaves some out. V, J and clone size derive from that table, while D and trimming were established from the DNA sequence. Counted here are about 49,000 clones, over 80% occurring once; the ten biggest clones make up more than 4%. The V segment lost 2 bases and the J segment 3 bases; nucleotides outside the gene matches: 5. The CDR3 runs 16 residues. Germline CDR1 is MNHEY and CDR2 is SVGAGI. This sample was taken from a study of blood T cell repertoires in COVID-19.

The clonotype was recovered from a human donor in a cohort sampled during active COVID-19. This rearrangement joins TRBV6-5 to TRBJ1-5; 9 nucleotides match TRBD1. Material for sequencing was peripheral blood. CDR3 sequence (DNA): TGTGCCAGCAGTTACCGGGACAGGGCCTACAATCAGCCCCAGCATTTT. This sequence encodes CASSYRDRAYNQPQHF.